The rows below give T cell receptor beta chains drawn from one sample of a study of early T cells in non-severe SARS-CoV-2 infection. TCRdb redid the calling of the 5' RACE reads with MiXCR, one entry per CDR3 protein. The data show about 57,000 distinct CDR3 sequences, around 13% seen once. The specimen sequenced was whole blood. The receptors were sampled from an adult who was a healthcare worker with PCR-confirmed SARS-CoV-2 infection or an uninfected control (not recorded which). The CDR3 runs from the conserved cysteine through the conserved F or W. Each record gives: J gene, V gene, CDR3 protein.

J gene: TRBJ2-7; V gene: TRBV7-6; CDR3 protein: CASSPGAGETYEQYF
J gene: TRBJ1-1; V gene: TRBV12-3/TRBV12-4; CDR3 protein: CASSAQSTIGEAFF
J gene: TRBJ1-5; V gene: TRBV12-5; CDR3 protein: CASGPSGGGQPQHF
J gene: TRBJ1-2; V gene: TRBV12-3/TRBV12-4; CDR3 protein: CASRRDTLYGYTF
J gene: TRBJ1-6; V gene: TRBV7-8; CDR3 protein: CASSLRAGGNSPLHF
J gene: TRBJ1-2; V gene: TRBV12-5; CDR3 protein: CASGLVLPGQGNYGYTF
J gene: TRBJ2-3; V gene: TRBV12-3/TRBV12-4; CDR3 protein: CASRETDITDTQYF
J gene: TRBJ2-7; V gene: TRBV5-6; CDR3 protein: CASSLEPGDDEQYF
J gene: TRBJ1-1; V gene: TRBV6-2/TRBV6-3; CDR3 protein: CASSSSGTGVLNTEAFF
J gene: TRBJ2-2; V gene: TRBV6-5; CDR3 protein: CASSIGRGPGELFF
J gene: TRBJ2-2; V gene: TRBV7-7; CDR3 protein: CASSPQTGEATGELFF
J gene: TRBJ2-1; V gene: TRBV11-2; CDR3 protein: CASSRGTSAYNEQFF
J gene: TRBJ2-5; V gene: TRBV12-3/TRBV12-4; CDR3 protein: CASRVAGEETQYF
J gene: TRBJ2-3; V gene: TRBV4-3; CDR3 protein: CASSQDGDLGTDTQYF
J gene: TRBJ2-7; V gene: TRBV5-1; CDR3 protein: CASSTAYEQYF
J gene: TRBJ2-3; V gene: TRBV11-2; CDR3 protein: CASSLVKLHTQYF
J gene: TRBJ2-5; V gene: TRBV29-1; CDR3 protein: CSVVPQETQYF
J gene: TRBJ2-7; V gene: TRBV3-1; CDR3 protein: CASSQVTGNYEQYF
J gene: TRBJ1-4; V gene: TRBV6-1; CDR3 protein: CATTDSTNEKLFF
J gene: TRBJ2-3; V gene: TRBV20-1; CDR3 protein: CSARESSGGAGDTQYF
J gene: TRBJ2-3; V gene: TRBV12-3/TRBV12-4; CDR3 protein: CASSPFLGTQYF
J gene: TRBJ2-5; V gene: TRBV29-1; CDR3 protein: CSVDQVGGETQYF
J gene: TRBJ1-4; V gene: TRBV7-9; CDR3 protein: CASSSTGGREKLFF
J gene: TRBJ2-1; V gene: TRBV28; CDR3 protein: CASSPAGTSGPNEQFF
J gene: TRBJ2-1; V gene: TRBV6-1; CDR3 protein: CASSVGLGDNNEQFF
J gene: TRBJ2-7; V gene: TRBV11-2; CDR3 protein: CASSLIQASYEQYF
J gene: TRBJ1-2; V gene: TRBV21-1; CDR3 protein: CASGFAIKTGTGGHGYTF
J gene: TRBJ2-5; V gene: TRBV7-2; CDR3 protein: CASSLALGGVGQETQYF
J gene: TRBJ2-5; V gene: TRBV4-2; CDR3 protein: CASSQDLRGFQETQYF